In this sample, the clone carrying this T cell receptor (beta chain) turned up a few times. Its antigen is unidentified. TCRdb used MiXCR to reprocess the 5' RACE reads, holding one entry per CDR3 protein. The sample yields 500,000 to 550,000 distinct CDR3 sequences, 21% seen once. This entry belongs to a study of T cells after yellow fever vaccination. Notes on the study in general: Subsequent booster samples again held most clones from primary vaccination (96% CD4, roughly 91% CD8).

This CDR3 contains 13 residues. The germline V gene has CDR1 LNHDA and CDR2 SQIVND (reference sequence). The ends lost 8 bases at V and 3 bases at J; junction bases unmatched: 4. This receptor was identified in a man younger than 30 who received the YFV17D yellow fever vaccine. This rearrangement joins TRBV19 to TRBJ2-3; 8 nucleotides line up with TRBD2. The source was PBMCs, collected 21 days after the first yellow fever vaccination. Here the CDR3 DNA reads TGTGCCAGTTGGGGCGGGGGGACAGATACGCAGTATTTT. Its translation: CASWGGGTDTQYF.